This T cell receptor (beta chain) was identified during a study of response to subunit inactivated influenza vaccine. Study-level points and caveats: The authors put forward the suggestion that each seasonal influenza vaccination may bring in only a limited number of new T cells.

This clonotype was detected a few times. Its antigen remains unidentified. MiXCR, applied by TCRdb to the RT-PCR reads, yields one record per CDR3 protein. The sample holds about 780,000 distinct CDR3 sequences; approximately 17% are singletons and the top ten take about a tenth. Looked up from germline, CDR1 is LGHDT and CDR2 is YNNKEL (reference sequence). With 2 bases removed from V and 0 bases from J, the gap between germline ends came to 10 bases. The CDR3 covers 16 residues. The V call is TRBV3-1, the J call TRBJ2-2; D perhaps matches TRBD1 (5 bases). This sample comprised PBMCs from blood, obtained about 5 days after vaccination. This sequence originates from a man aged 50 to 60 who received an inactivated influenza vaccine. The CDR3 region is CASSQRTTANTGELFF. CDR3 bases: TGTGCCAGCAGCCAAAGGACAACTGCGAACACCGGGGAGCTGTTTTTT. The complete variable domain, with remaining parts taken from reference TRBV3-1 and TRBJ2-2, reads DTAVSQTPKYLVTQMGNDKSIKCEQNLGHDTMYWYKQDSKKFLKIMFSYNNKELIINETVPNRFSPKSPDKAHLNLHINSLELGDSAVYFCASSQRTTANTGELFFGEGSRLTVL.